This T cell receptor (beta chain) comes out of a study of T cells in Graves' hyperthyroidism and ophthalmopathy. Looking at the study overall: Before treatment of any kind, peripheral blood was taken at initial diagnosis. Study conclusions and caveats: Appearing also in blood were most of the thyroid clonotypes expanded above 0.001. Ophthalmopathy was identified by the model a median roughly 6.5 months ahead of onset.

This clonotype was picked up a small number of times. What it recognizes is unknown. V shed 5 bases and J 7 bases; nucleotides not matched to a gene: 12. The CDR3 is 16 amino acids. Germline V gene lookup returns CDR1 MDHEN and CDR2 SYDVKM. RNA transcripts served as the template for amplifying TCR beta CDR3 regions. With the HTBI primer set, the TCR CDR3 went through a first round of RT-PCR. TCRdb called the multiplex PCR reads again in MiXCR, with one record for every CDR3 protein. The sample records some 690,000 distinct CDR3 sequences, around a sixth being singletons. The sequenced sample was blood. This TCR was recovered from a man aged 50-59 years with Graves' hyperthyroidism. The V gene is TRBV28, the J gene TRBJ1-5; 9 positions match TRBD1. The CDR3, as DNA: TGTGCCAGCAGTCTCCGCGGGGGACAGGGTTGGCAGCCCCAGCATTTT. Translation gives CASSLRGGQGWQPQHF.